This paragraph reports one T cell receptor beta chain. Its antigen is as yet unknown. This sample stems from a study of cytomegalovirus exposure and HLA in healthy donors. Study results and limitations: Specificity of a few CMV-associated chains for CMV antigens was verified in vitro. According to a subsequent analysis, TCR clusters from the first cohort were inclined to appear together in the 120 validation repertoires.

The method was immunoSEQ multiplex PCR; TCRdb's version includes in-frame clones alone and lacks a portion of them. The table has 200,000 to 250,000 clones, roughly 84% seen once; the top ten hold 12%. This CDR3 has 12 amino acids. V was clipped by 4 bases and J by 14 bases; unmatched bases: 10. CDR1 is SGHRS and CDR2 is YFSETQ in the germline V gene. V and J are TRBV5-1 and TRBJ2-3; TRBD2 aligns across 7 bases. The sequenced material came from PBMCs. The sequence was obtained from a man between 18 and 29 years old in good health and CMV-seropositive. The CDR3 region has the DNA TGCGCCAGCAGCGGGGGGGAAAGGATGTTGTATTTT. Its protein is CASSGGERMLYF. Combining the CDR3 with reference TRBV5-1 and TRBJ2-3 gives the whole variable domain KAGVTQTPRYLIKTRGQQVTLSCSPISGHRSVSWYQQTPGQGLQFLFEYFSETQRNKGNFPGRFSGRQFSNSRSEMNVSTLELGDSALYLCASSGGERMLYFGPGTRLTVL.